This record covers a single T cell receptor (beta chain). Germline V gene data show CDR1 as MGHDK and CDR2 as SYGVNS. This CDR3 has 16 amino acids. Trimming removed 4 bases from V and 1 base from J; junction bases left unmatched: 7. This entry comes from a study of shared clonotypes between healthy human individuals. Using immunoSEQ multiplex PCR, the repertoire was profiled, and TCRdb retains in-frame clones only, with some absent. Of around 2,000,000 clones listed, about 95% were seen once; the top ten hold 0.13%. The J gene is TRBJ1-5, the V gene TRBV25-1, with 7 bases identical to TRBD1. Sequences were obtained from naive CD4+ T cells sorted from blood. Regarding subset: CD45RA+ positively selected. The TCR originated in a man younger than 30 in good health. The CDR3 nucleotides are TGTGCCAGCAGTGCACAGGGGTCTGAGAGCAATCAGCCCCAGCATTTT. Its translation is CASSAQGSESNQPQHF.